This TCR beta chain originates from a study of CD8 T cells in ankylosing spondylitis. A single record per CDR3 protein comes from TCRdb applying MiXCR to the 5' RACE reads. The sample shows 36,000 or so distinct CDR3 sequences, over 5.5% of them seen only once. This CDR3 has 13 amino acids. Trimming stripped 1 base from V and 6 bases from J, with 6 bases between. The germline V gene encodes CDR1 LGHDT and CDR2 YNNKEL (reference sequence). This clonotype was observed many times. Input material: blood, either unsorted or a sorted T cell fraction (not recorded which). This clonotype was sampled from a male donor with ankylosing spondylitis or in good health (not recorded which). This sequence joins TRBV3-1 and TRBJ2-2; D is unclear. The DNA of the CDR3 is TGTGCCAGCAGCCAAGTGTTCTCCGGGGAGCTGTTTTTT. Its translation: CASSQVFSGELFF.